This T cell receptor (beta chain) originates from a study of control samples from healthy donors and cancer patients. Germline V gives CDR1 SNHLY, CDR2 FYNNEI. The CDR3 covers 18 residues. Trimming shortened V by 4 bases and J by 3 bases, and 19 bases separated the two germline ends. Generated by immunoSEQ multiplex PCR, the TCRdb table keeps only in-frame clones and is missing some. Of tens of thousands of clones in the sample, around nine tenths were seen once. The chain has TRBV2 and TRBJ2-6, with D perhaps matching TRBD1 (7 bases). Material: blood. This sequence was found in a woman in her 50s in good health. The CDR3 spells CASSASVRGVFGANVLTF. In DNA form, the CDR3 reads TGTGCCAGCAGTGCCTCTGTCAGGGGGGTATTTGGGGCCAACGTCCTGACTTTC.